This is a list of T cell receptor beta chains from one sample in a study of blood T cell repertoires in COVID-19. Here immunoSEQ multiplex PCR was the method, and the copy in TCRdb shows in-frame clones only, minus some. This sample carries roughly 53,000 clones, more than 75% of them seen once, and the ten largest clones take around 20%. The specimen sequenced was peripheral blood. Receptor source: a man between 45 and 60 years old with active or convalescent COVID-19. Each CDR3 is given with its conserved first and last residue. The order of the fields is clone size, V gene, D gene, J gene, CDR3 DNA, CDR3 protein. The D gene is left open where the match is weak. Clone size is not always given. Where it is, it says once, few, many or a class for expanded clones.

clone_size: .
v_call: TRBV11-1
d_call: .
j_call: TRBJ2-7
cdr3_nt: TGTGCCAGCAGCTTATCTGACGAGCAGTACTTC
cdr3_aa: CASSLSDEQYF

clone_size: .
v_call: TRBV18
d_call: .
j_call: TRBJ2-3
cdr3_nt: TGTGCCAGCTCCGCGACTGCAGATACGCAGTATTTT
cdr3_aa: CASSATADTQYF

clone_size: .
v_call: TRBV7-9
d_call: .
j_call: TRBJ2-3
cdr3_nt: TGTGCCAGCAGCTCCAGGCGGGGAGGAACAGATACGCAGTATTTT
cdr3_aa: CASSSRRGGTDTQYF

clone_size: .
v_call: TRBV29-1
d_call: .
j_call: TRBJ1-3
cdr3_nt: TGCAGCGTTGAAGATGGGGGGGGCATTGGAAACACCATATATTTT
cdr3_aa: CSVEDGGGIGNTIYF

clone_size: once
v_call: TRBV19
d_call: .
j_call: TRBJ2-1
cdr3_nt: TGTGCCAGTAGTATAGTCCAAATTGGCGGAGAGCAGTTCTTC
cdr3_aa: CASSIVQIGGEQFF

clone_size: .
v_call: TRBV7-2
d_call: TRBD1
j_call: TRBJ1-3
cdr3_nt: TGTGCCAGCAGCTTACAGGCGACAGGGCTCGGCGCTGGAAACACCATATATTTT
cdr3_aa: CASSLQATGLGAGNTIYF

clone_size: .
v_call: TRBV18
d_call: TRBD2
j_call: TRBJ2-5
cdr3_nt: TGTGCCAGCTCACCACAGCGGGGGGTACAAGAGACCCAGTACTTC
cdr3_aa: CASSPQRGVQETQYF

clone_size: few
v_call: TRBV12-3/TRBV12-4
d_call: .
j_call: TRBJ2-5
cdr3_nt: TGTGCCAGCAGTTTACACACCCAAGAGACCCAGTACTTC
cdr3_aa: CASSLHTQETQYF

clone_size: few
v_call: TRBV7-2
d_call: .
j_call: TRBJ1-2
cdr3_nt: TGTGCCAGCAGCTTAGAGAGATCTAACTATGGCTACACCTTC
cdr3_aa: CASSLERSNYGYTF

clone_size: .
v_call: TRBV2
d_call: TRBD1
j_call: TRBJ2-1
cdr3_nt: TGTGCCCTGACAGGGGGTCTCGTCAATGAGCAGTTCTTC
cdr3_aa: CALTGGLVNEQFF

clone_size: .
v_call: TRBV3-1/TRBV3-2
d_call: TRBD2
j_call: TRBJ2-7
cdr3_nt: TGTGCCAGCAGCCTAGAGGCGGGGGCCTACGAGCAGTACTTC
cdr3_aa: CASSLEAGAYEQYF

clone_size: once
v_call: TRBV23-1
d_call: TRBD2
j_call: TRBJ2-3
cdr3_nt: TGCGCCAGCAGTCAATCGAGTCGACTAGCGGGATTCACAGATACGCAGTATTTT
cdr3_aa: CASSQSSRLAGFTDTQYF

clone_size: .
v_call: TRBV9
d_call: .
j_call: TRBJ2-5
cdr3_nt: TGTGCCAGCAGCGTAGCCAGGGAAGAGACCCAGTACTTC
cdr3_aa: CASSVAREETQYF

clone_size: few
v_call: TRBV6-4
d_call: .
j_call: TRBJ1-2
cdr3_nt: TGTGCCAGCAGTGACTCGGCAGGGAAATATGGCTACACCTTC
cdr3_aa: CASSDSAGKYGYTF

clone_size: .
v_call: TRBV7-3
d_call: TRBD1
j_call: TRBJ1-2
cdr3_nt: TGTGCCAGCAGCCCGGGACAGTATGGCTACACCTTC
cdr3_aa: CASSPGQYGYTF

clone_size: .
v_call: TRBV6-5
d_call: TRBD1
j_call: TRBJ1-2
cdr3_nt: TGTGCGGTAACCGGGACAGGGCTGTACGGCTACACCTTC
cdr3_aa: CAVTGTGLYGYTF

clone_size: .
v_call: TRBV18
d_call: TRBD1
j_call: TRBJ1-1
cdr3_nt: TGTGCCAGCTCGCCAGACAGGGCGGTGGACACTGAAGCTTTCTTT
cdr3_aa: CASSPDRAVDTEAFF

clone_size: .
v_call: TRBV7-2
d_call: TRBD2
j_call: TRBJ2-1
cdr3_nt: TGTGCCAGCAGCTTAGACGGACTAGCCCACAATGAGCAGTTCTTC
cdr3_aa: CASSLDGLAHNEQFF

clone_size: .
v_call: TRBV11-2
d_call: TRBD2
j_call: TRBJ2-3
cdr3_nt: TGTGCCAGCAGCGCGAGACTAGCGGGGGCTAGCACAGATACGCAGTATTTT
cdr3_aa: CASSARLAGASTDTQYF

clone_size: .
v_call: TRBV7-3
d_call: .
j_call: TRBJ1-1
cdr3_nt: TGTGCCAGCAGCTTAACGTCAGAGGGGGTTACTGAAGCTTTCTTT
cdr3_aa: CASSLTSEGVTEAFF

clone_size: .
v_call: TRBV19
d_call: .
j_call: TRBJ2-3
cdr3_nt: TGTGCCACCAGACAGGCATACTCCACAGATACGCAGTATTTT
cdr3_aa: CATRQAYSTDTQYF

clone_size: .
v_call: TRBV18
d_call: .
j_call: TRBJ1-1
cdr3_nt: TGTGCCAGCTCACCACAGGGGGCTGAAGCTTTCTTT
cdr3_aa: CASSPQGAEAFF

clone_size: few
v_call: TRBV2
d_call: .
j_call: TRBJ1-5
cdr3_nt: TGTGCCAGCAGCATGGAGGGAGGGGGTCAGCCCCAGCATTTT
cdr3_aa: CASSMEGGGQPQHF

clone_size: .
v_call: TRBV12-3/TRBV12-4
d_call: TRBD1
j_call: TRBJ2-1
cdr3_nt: TGTGCCAGCAGCCGACAGGGTTTTGAGCAGTTCTTC
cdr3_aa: CASSRQGFEQFF

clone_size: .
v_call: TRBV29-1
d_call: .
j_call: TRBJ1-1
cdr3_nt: TGCAGCGTTGGGGGAGGCTATGCAACTGAAGCTTTCTTT
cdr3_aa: CSVGGGYATEAFF

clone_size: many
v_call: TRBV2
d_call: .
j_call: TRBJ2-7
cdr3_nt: TGTGCCAGCAGTGGGGACTCCTATTACGAGCAGTACTTC
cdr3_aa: CASSGDSYYEQYF

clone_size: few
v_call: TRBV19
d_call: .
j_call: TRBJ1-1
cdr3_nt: TGTGCCCCCCATGTGGGGGCGGGGGTGGGAGCTTTCTTT
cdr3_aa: CAPHVGAGVGAFF

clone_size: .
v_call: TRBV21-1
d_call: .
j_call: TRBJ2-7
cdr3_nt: TGTGCCAGCACCATCTACGAGCAGTACTTC
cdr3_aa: CASTIYEQYF

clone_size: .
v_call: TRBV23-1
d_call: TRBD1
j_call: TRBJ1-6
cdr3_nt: TGCGCCAGCAGTCCCGGGACAGCGAGCAACTATAATTCACCCCTCCACTTT
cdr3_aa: CASSPGTASNYNSPLHF

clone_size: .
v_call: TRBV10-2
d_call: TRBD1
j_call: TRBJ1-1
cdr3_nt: TGCGCCAGCAGTGTCATTGTACAGGGGGACACTGAAGCTTTCTTT
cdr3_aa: CASSVIVQGDTEAFF

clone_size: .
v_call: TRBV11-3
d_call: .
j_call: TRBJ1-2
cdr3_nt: TGTGCCAGCAGCTACAGGACAGATAGCTATGGCTACACCTTC
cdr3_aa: CASSYRTDSYGYTF

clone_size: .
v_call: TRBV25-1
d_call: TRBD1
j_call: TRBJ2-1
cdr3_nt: TGTGCCAGCAGTGAATCCAGGGGGCGCAATGAGCAGTTCTTC
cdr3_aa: CASSESRGRNEQFF

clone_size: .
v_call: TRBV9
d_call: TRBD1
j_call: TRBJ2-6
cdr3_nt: TGTGCCAGCAGCGAACGGGACAGGGTTGGTTCTGGGGCCAACGTCCTGACTTTC
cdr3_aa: CASSERDRVGSGANVLTF

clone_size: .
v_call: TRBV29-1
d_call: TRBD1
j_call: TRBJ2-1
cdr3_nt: TGCAGCGTTGGCCAACAGGGGAAATCGTTCTTC
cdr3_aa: CSVGQQGKSFF

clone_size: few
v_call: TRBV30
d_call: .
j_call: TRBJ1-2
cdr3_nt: TGTGCCTGCAAAGGACTGGCTAACTATGGCTACACCTTC
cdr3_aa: CACKGLANYGYTF

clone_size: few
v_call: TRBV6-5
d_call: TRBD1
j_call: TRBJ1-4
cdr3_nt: TGTGCCAGCTGCCGGGACAGGGGAAATGAAAAACTGTTTTTT
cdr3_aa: CASCRDRGNEKLFF

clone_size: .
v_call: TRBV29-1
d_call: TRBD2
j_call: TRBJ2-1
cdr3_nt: TGCAGCGTTGAAGGGTCTAGCGGACGTGAGCAGTTCTTC
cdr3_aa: CSVEGSSGREQFF

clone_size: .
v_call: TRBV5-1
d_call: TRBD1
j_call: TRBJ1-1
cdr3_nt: TGCGCCAGCAGCTTGGGGACAGGGGGAAGGACTGAAGCTTTCTTT
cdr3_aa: CASSLGTGGRTEAFF

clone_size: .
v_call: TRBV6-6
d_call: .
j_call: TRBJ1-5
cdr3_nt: TGTGCCAGCAGAAACCCGGTTCGGGTCCGTCAGCCCCAGCATTTT
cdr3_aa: CASRNPVRVRQPQHF

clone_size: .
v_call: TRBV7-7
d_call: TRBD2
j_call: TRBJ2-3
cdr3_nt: TGTGCCAGCAGCAAAGGGACTAGCGGGCAGGATACGCAGTATTTT
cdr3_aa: CASSKGTSGQDTQYF

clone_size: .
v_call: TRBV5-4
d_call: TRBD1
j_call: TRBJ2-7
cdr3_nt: TGTGCCAGCAGCTTCAATCCTGGGACAGCCTACGAGCAGTACTTC
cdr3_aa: CASSFNPGTAYEQYF

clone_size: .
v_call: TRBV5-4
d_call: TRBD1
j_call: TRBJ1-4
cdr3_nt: TGTGCCAGCAGCTCGAACAGGGGAGGTAATGAAAAACTGTTTTTT
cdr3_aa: CASSSNRGGNEKLFF

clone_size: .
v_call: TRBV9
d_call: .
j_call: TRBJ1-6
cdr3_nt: TGTGCCAGCAGCGTAGGCGGGAACGGAGATTCACCCCTCCACTTT
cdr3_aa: CASSVGGNGDSPLHF

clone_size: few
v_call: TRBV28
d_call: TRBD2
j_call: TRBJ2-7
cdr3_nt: TGTGCCAGCAGTTTGACTAGCGGGAGACACGAGCAGTACTTC
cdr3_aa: CASSLTSGRHEQYF

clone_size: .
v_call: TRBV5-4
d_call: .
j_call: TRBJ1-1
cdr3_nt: TGTGCCAGCAGCTTGCCTCCGGGGTCGAACACTGAAGCTTTCTTT
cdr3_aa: CASSLPPGSNTEAFF

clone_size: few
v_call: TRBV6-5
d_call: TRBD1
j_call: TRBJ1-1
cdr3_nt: TGTGCCAGCAGGTACAGGGGGGGAAACACTGAAGCTTTCTTT
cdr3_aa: CASRYRGGNTEAFF

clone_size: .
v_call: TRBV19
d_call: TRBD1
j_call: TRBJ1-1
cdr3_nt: TGTGCCAGTAGTCCAAGGACAGGGGGCACTGAAGCTTTCTTT
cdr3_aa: CASSPRTGGTEAFF

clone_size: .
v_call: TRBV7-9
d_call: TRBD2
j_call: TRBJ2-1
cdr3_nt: TGTGCCAGCAGCTCCGGGACTAGCGGGAGGGTTTACAATGAGCAGTTCTTC
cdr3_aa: CASSSGTSGRVYNEQFF

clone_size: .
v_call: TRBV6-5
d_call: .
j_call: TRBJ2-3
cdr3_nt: TGTGCCAGCTGGGACTTCGCTAGCACAGATACGCAGTATTTT
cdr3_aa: CASWDFASTDTQYF

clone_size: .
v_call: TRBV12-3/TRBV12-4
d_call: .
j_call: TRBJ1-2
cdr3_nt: TGTGCCAGCAGGACGGACAGAGACTATGGCTACACCTTC
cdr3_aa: CASRTDRDYGYTF

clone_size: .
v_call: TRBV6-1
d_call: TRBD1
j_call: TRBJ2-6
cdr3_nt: TGTGCCAGCAGTGACCGGACAGGGGGGATAACCTCTGGGGCCAACGTCCTGACTTTC
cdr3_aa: CASSDRTGGITSGANVLTF

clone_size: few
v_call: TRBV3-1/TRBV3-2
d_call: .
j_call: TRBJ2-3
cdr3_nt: TGTGCCAGCAGCCAAGAAGGGCGGGTAGCAGATACGCAGTATTTT
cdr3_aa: CASSQEGRVADTQYF

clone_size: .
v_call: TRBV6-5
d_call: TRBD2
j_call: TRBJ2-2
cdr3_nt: TGTGCCAGCTTACTAGCGGGAAACACCGGGGAGCTGTTTTTT
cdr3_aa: CASLLAGNTGELFF

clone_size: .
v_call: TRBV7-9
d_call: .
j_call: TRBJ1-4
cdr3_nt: TGTGCCAGCAGCCTAGGCGGGGGGACTAATGAAAAACTGTTTTTT
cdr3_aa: CASSLGGGTNEKLFF

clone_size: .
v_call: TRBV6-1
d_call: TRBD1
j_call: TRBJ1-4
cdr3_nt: TGTGCCAGCAGTGACCGGACAGGGGTGGGAGAAAAACTGTTTTTT
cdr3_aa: CASSDRTGVGEKLFF

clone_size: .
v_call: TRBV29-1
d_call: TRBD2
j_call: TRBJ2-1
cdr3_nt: TGCAGCGTTAAACCTAGCGGGATCCCCAATGAGCAGTTCTTC
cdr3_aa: CSVKPSGIPNEQFF

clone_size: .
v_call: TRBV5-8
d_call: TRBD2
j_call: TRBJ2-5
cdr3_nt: TGTGCCAGCAGCCCTAGACTAGCGGGAATCGAGACCCAGTACTTC
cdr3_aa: CASSPRLAGIETQYF

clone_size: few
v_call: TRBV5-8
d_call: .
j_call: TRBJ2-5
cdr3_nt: TGTGCCAGCAGCGAGGATCTCTACCAGGACGGAGGAAAAGAGACCCAGTACTTC
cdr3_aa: CASSEDLYQDGGKETQYF

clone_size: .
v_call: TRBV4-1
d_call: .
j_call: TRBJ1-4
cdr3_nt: TGCGCCAGCAGCCAACAAGGGGGAACAGGGTTTGAAAAACTGTTTTTT
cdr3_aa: CASSQQGGTGFEKLFF